A selection of T cell receptor beta chains follows, all from one sample in a study of beta chain features in type 1 diabetes. Only in-frame clones appear in the TCRdb table, and some are missing; sequencing was by immunoSEQ multiplex PCR. In the table there are roughly 300,000 clones, 11% to 15% of which are singletons. Sequences were obtained from central memory CD4+ T cells from blood. The receptors originated from a young man in good health. Each CDR3 is given with its conserved first and last residue. D genes are given only for firm matches. Clone size is stated in some rows and not others, as once, few, many or a class when expanded.

few,TRBJ2-1,TRBV11-2,TRBD1,CASSRAGTGALGEQFF,TGTGCCAGCAGCAGAGCCGGGACAGGGGCTCTCGGGGAGCAGTTCTTC
many,TRBJ1-2,TRBV2,NA,CASGTPPDGYTF,TGTGCCAGCGGTACCCCCCCCGATGGCTACACCTTC
few,TRBJ1-6,TRBV5-6,TRBD1,CASSFSDRNFSPLHF,TGTGCCAGCAGCTTTTCGGACAGGAACTTTTCACCCCTCCACTTT
many,TRBJ2-3,TRBV11-2,TRBD2,CASSQQTSGGADTQYF,TGTGCCAGCAGCCAGCAAACTAGCGGGGGGGCAGATACGCAGTATTTT
few,TRBJ1-2,TRBV5-6,NA,CASSLTLGSYGYTF,TGTGCCAGCAGCTTGACTCTGGGTTCCTATGGCTACACCTTC
few,TRBJ2-2,TRBV4-3,NA,CASSRYLGSNTGELFF,TGCGCCAGCAGCCGGTATTTGGGGAGCAACACCGGGGAGCTGTTTTTT
NA,TRBJ1-6,TRBV9,TRBD1,CASSGGPGQGAGSNSPLHF,TGTGCCAGCAGCGGGGGACCCGGACAGGGGGCAGGAAGTAATTCACCCCTCCACTTT
few,TRBJ2-1,TRBV18,NA,CASSILHPAAYNEQFF,TGTGCCAGCTCGATCCTCCACCCGGCGGCCTACAATGAGCAGTTCTTC
NA,TRBJ2-2,TRBV18,NA,CASSLQATNTGELFF,TGTGCCAGCTCGCTACAGGCTACGAACACCGGGGAGCTGTTTTTT
few,TRBJ2-1,TRBV9,TRBD2,CASSVESSGGYNEQFF,TGTGCCAGCAGCGTAGAGTCTAGCGGGGGGTACAATGAGCAGTTCTTC
NA,TRBJ1-4,TRBV19,TRBD1,CASSMRTGDEKLFF,TGTGCCAGTAGTATGAGGACAGGTGATGAAAAACTGTTTTTT
few,TRBJ2-7,TRBV6-1,NA,CASGPQGSLVEQYF,TGTGCCAGCGGTCCTCAGGGCTCTCTAGTGGAGCAGTACTTC
NA,TRBJ2-3,TRBV6-1,NA,CASSVRGRTDTQYF,TGTGCCAGCAGTGTGCGGGGCCGCACAGATACGCAGTATTTT
NA,TRBJ1-2,TRBV6-5,TRBD1,CASRSGGNYGYTF,TGTGCCAGCAGGTCAGGGGGAAACTATGGCTACACCTTC
many,TRBJ1-5,TRBV7-9,TRBD1,CASSFYGTASNQPQHF,TGTGCCAGCAGCTTTTATGGGACAGCGAGCAATCAGCCCCAGCATTTT
NA,TRBJ2-5,TRBV20-1,NA,CSAISKETQYF,TGCAGTGCTATAAGTAAAGAGACCCAGTACTTC
NA,TRBJ2-3,TRBV7-2,TRBD2,CASSLSSGDTDTQYF,TGTGCCAGCAGCCTGAGCAGCGGGGACACAGATACGCAGTATTTT
NA,TRBJ2-3,TRBV5-6,TRBD2,CASSPGLAGSTDTQYF,TGTGCCAGCAGCCCGGGACTAGCGGGAAGCACAGATACGCAGTATTTT
NA,TRBJ1-4,TRBV5-6,NA,CASSLEQGLSEKLFF,TGTGCCAGCAGCTTGGAGCAGGGGTTAAGTGAAAAACTGTTTTTT
NA,TRBJ2-4,TRBV11-2,NA,CASSLTDIQYF,TGTGCCAGCAGCTTAACCGACATTCAGTACTTC
few,TRBJ2-5,TRBV11-2,NA,CASTDHGETQYF,TGTGCCAGCACGGACCATGGGGAGACCCAGTACTTC
few,TRBJ1-2,TRBV25-1,NA,CASSDPGWGYTF,TGTGCCAGCAGTGACCCCGGGTGGGGCTACACCTTC
NA,TRBJ2-5,TRBV2,NA,CASSMRRSQETQYF,TGTGCCAGCAGTATGCGACGGTCCCAAGAGACCCAGTACTTC
many,TRBJ1-1,TRBV5-5,NA,CASSFGLNTEAFF,TGTGCCAGCAGCTTCGGGTTGAACACTGAAGCTTTCTTT
NA,TRBJ2-3,TRBV4-2,NA,CASSKPGQGADTQYF,TGTGCCAGCAGCAAACCGGGACAAGGGGCAGATACGCAGTATTTT
NA,TRBJ2-1,TRBV11-1,NA,CASSSLRTTSNEQFF,TGTGCCAGCAGCTCCCTCCGGACTACGTCAAATGAGCAGTTCTTC
NA,TRBJ2-7,TRBV7-7,NA,CASSFGGARQIPYEQYF,TGTGCCAGCAGCTTCGGTGGGGCCCGACAGATTCCCTACGAGCAGTACTTC
few,TRBJ2-3,TRBV19,TRBD1,CASREAGGLTDTQYF,TGTGCCAGTAGAGAGGCAGGGGGCTTGACAGATACGCAGTATTTT
few,TRBJ2-5,TRBV20-1,NA,CSVNSQETQYF,TGCAGTGTTAACAGCCAAGAGACCCAGTACTTC
many,TRBJ1-5,TRBV5-4,NA,CASSSDPNQPQHF,TGTGCCAGCAGCTCAGATCCCAATCAGCCCCAGCATTTT
NA,TRBJ2-3,TRBV9,NA,CASSVDPSEEGTQYF,TGTGCCAGCAGCGTAGACCCCTCGGAGGAAGGTACGCAGTATTTT
many,TRBJ2-2,TRBV2,NA,CASSNGAHGTGELFF,TGTGCCAGCAGCAACGGGGCTCATGGCACCGGGGAGCTGTTTTTT
NA,TRBJ1-5,TRBV5-6,NA,CASSIGGYQPQHF,TGTGCCAGCAGCATTGGAGGTTATCAGCCCCAGCATTTT
NA,TRBJ2-3,TRBV5-4,NA,CASSSQRGTDTQYF,TGTGCCAGCAGCTCCCAGCGGGGCACAGATACGCAGTATTTT
NA,TRBJ1-2,TRBV15,NA,CATSKGIYGYTF,TGTGCCACCAGCAAGGGCATCTATGGCTACACCTTC
NA,TRBJ1-5,TRBV7-2,NA,CASSFRSNQPQHF,TGTGCCAGCAGCTTTAGGAGCAATCAGCCCCAGCATTTT
few,TRBJ2-7,TRBV25-1,NA,CATETGRLNEQYF,TGTGCCACTGAGACAGGGAGGTTGAACGAGCAGTACTTC
NA,TRBJ2-3,TRBV19,NA,CASSMGRVSTDTQYF,TGTGCCAGTAGCATGGGGAGAGTCAGCACAGATACGCAGTATTTT
NA,TRBJ2-2,TRBV7-2,TRBD1,CACKDRGRAGELFF,TGTGCCTGTAAGGACAGGGGGCGCGCCGGGGAGCTGTTTTTT
few,TRBJ1-5,TRBV29-1,NA,CSVEDLKGGPQHF,TGCAGCGTTGAAGACCTGAAAGGTGGGCCCCAGCATTTT
NA,TRBJ1-5,TRBV4-1,TRBD1,CASSQYRGSDQPQHF,TGCGCCAGCAGCCAATACAGGGGTTCCGACCAGCCCCAGCATTTT
NA,TRBJ1-2,TRBV4-3,TRBD1,CASSQDGAGGQAYGYTF,TGCGCCAGCAGCCAAGATGGAGCGGGGGGACAGGCCTATGGCTACACCTTC
few,TRBJ2-5,TRBV6-5,NA,CASSSYSRGEETQYF,TGTGCCAGCAGTAGCTATAGCAGGGGAGAAGAGACCCAGTACTTC
few,TRBJ2-1,TRBV7-3,TRBD2,CASSLSSGGHNEQFF,TGTGCCAGCAGCTTGAGTAGCGGGGGGCACAATGAGCAGTTCTTC
NA,TRBJ1-6,TRBV25-1,TRBD1,CASRENRGPNSPLHF,TGTGCCAGCAGAGAAAACAGGGGACCCAATTCACCCCTCCACTTT
NA,TRBJ1-2,TRBV5-6,NA,CASSLGSRTDYGYTF,TGTGCCAGCAGCTTGGGATCCAGGACAGACTATGGCTACACCTTC
NA,TRBJ1-1,TRBV6-5,NA,CASSYERPQNTEAFF,TGTGCCAGCAGTTACGAGCGCCCCCAGAACACTGAAGCTTTCTTT
many,TRBJ1-1,TRBV6-5,NA,CASKDGSTEAFF,TGTGCCAGCAAGGATGGAAGCACTGAAGCTTTCTTT
NA,TRBJ2-5,TRBV4-2,NA,CASSSPTGFQETQYF,TGTGCCAGCAGCTCCCCGACAGGTTTTCAAGAGACCCAGTACTTC
NA,TRBJ2-2,TRBV10-2,NA,CASNQGIGGELFF,TGCGCCAGCAACCAGGGGATCGGCGGGGAGCTGTTTTTT
few,TRBJ2-5,TRBV11-2,TRBD2,CASSLRRTSVETQYF,TGTGCCAGCAGCTTACGGAGGACTAGCGTAGAGACCCAGTACTTC
few,TRBJ1-2,TRBV19,NA,CASSLFSYGYTF,TGTGCCAGTAGTTTGTTCAGCTATGGCTACACCTTC
many,TRBJ2-1,TRBV2,NA,CASRTLNEQFF,TGTGCCAGCAGGACCTTAAATGAGCAGTTCTTC